These T cell receptor beta chains were read from a single sample in a study of shared clonotypes between healthy human individuals. Clones were read by immunoSEQ multiplex PCR, and TCRdb kept only the in-frame ones, dropping some. The sample yields fewer than 1 million clones, approximately 97% seen once. Material for sequencing was naive CD8+ T cells sorted from blood. The receptor set was obtained from a man in his thirties or forties in good health. Both conserved end residues are part of each CDR3. The D gene is left open where the match is weak. Rows give clone size only sometimes, using once, few, many, or a class for an expanded clone.

D gene: NA; clone size: NA; V gene: TRBV27; J gene: TRBJ2-7; CDR3 protein: CASSLSEGTQAYEQYF; CDR3 DNA: TGTGCCAGCAGTTTATCAGAGGGGACCCAAGCCTACGAGCAGTACTTC
D gene: NA; clone size: NA; V gene: TRBV21-1; J gene: TRBJ2-1; CDR3 protein: CASSIRRVTYNEQFF; CDR3 DNA: TGTGCCAGCAGCATCAGGAGGGTTACCTACAATGAGCAGTTCTTC
D gene: NA; clone size: NA; V gene: TRBV7-6; J gene: TRBJ1-1; CDR3 protein: CASSSGTRFMNTEAFF; CDR3 DNA: TGTGCCAGCAGCTCCGGGACACGCTTTATGAACACTGAAGCTTTCTTT
D gene: NA; clone size: NA; V gene: TRBV7-9; J gene: TRBJ1-4; CDR3 protein: CASSSPRTLQRENNEKLFF; CDR3 DNA: TGTGCCAGCAGCTCTCCGAGGACCTTACAGCGAGAAAATAATGAAAAACTGTTTTTT
D gene: TRBD2; clone size: NA; V gene: TRBV5-4; J gene: TRBJ2-7; CDR3 protein: CASSFTSGYEQYF; CDR3 DNA: TGTGCCAGCAGCTTTACTAGCGGGTACGAGCAGTACTTC
D gene: TRBD1; clone size: NA; V gene: TRBV27; J gene: TRBJ1-1; CDR3 protein: CASRGQLNTEAFF; CDR3 DNA: TGTGCCAGCAGGGGACAGCTGAACACTGAAGCTTTCTTT
D gene: NA; clone size: NA; V gene: TRBV7-2; J gene: TRBJ2-1; CDR3 protein: CASSPSGIDRKNNEQFF; CDR3 DNA: TGTGCCAGCAGCCCATCCGGCATTGACAGGAAGAACAATGAGCAGTTCTTC
D gene: NA; clone size: NA; V gene: TRBV5-8; J gene: TRBJ1-5; CDR3 protein: CASSLSLGYSNQPQHF; CDR3 DNA: TGTGCCAGCAGCTTATCATTAGGGTATAGCAATCAGCCCCAGCATTTT
D gene: NA; clone size: NA; V gene: TRBV5-5; J gene: TRBJ1-4; CDR3 protein: CASSSLWGTEKLFF; CDR3 DNA: TGTGCCAGCAGCTCCCTCTGGGGGACGGAAAAACTGTTTTTT
D gene: TRBD1; clone size: once; V gene: TRBV27; J gene: TRBJ2-1; CDR3 protein: CASSRRDRGPDEQFF; CDR3 DNA: TGTGCCAGCAGCCGCCGAGACAGGGGGCCCGATGAGCAGTTCTTC
D gene: TRBD1; clone size: NA; V gene: TRBV5-8; J gene: TRBJ1-5; CDR3 protein: CASSRQGKMNQPQHF; CDR3 DNA: TGTGCCAGCAGCCGACAGGGGAAAATGAATCAGCCCCAGCATTTT
D gene: TRBD2; clone size: once; V gene: TRBV10-3; J gene: TRBJ2-1; CDR3 protein: CATGAGETHEQFF; CDR3 DNA: TGTGCCACCGGGGCGGGAGAAACGCATGAGCAGTTCTTC
D gene: NA; clone size: NA; V gene: TRBV9; J gene: TRBJ2-7; CDR3 protein: CASKGYEQYF; CDR3 DNA: TGTGCCAGCAAGGGCTACGAGCAGTACTTC
D gene: TRBD1; clone size: NA; V gene: TRBV6-1; J gene: TRBJ2-7; CDR3 protein: CASRTGTGPYEQYF; CDR3 DNA: TGTGCCAGCAGGACCGGGACAGGCCCCTACGAGCAGTACTTC
D gene: TRBD1; clone size: once; V gene: TRBV5-1; J gene: TRBJ1-2; CDR3 protein: CASSPGTGNYGYTF; CDR3 DNA: TGCGCCAGCAGCCCCGGGACAGGGAACTATGGCTACACCTTC
D gene: TRBD2; clone size: NA; V gene: TRBV27; J gene: TRBJ2-1; CDR3 protein: CASSLRASGRVVDEQFF; CDR3 DNA: TGTGCCAGCTCCCTTAGGGCTAGCGGGAGGGTGGTAGATGAGCAGTTCTTC
D gene: NA; clone size: once; V gene: TRBV28; J gene: TRBJ1-1; CDR3 protein: CASSNDRLNTEAFF; CDR3 DNA: TGTGCCAGCAGCAACGACAGGTTGAACACTGAAGCTTTCTTT
D gene: NA; clone size: NA; V gene: TRBV29-1; J gene: TRBJ1-1; CDR3 protein: CSVDSGNTEAFF; CDR3 DNA: TGCAGCGTTGACAGCGGGAACACTGAAGCTTTCTTT
D gene: NA; clone size: NA; V gene: TRBV25-1; J gene: TRBJ2-7; CDR3 protein: CASSDYYEQYF; CDR3 DNA: TGTGCCAGCAGTGACTACTACGAGCAGTACTTC
D gene: TRBD1; clone size: NA; V gene: TRBV4-2; J gene: TRBJ2-7; CDR3 protein: CASSRQGEDEQYF; CDR3 DNA: TGTGCCAGCAGCCGACAGGGGGAGGACGAGCAGTACTTC
D gene: NA; clone size: NA; V gene: TRBV7-6; J gene: TRBJ2-7; CDR3 protein: CASSLEAGFSYEQYF; CDR3 DNA: TGTGCCAGCAGCTTAGAAGCGGGTTTCTCCTACGAGCAGTACTTC
D gene: NA; clone size: NA; V gene: TRBV19; J gene: TRBJ1-5; CDR3 protein: CASSWDLGWYSNQPQHF; CDR3 DNA: TGTGCCAGTAGTTGGGACCTAGGATGGTATAGCAATCAGCCCCAGCATTTT
D gene: NA; clone size: NA; V gene: TRBV5-4; J gene: TRBJ2-7; CDR3 protein: CASSLINSPYEQYF; CDR3 DNA: TGTGCCAGCAGCTTGATTAACAGTCCTTACGAGCAGTACTTC
D gene: TRBD2; clone size: NA; V gene: TRBV29-1; J gene: TRBJ2-1; CDR3 protein: CSVERTSSYNEQFF; CDR3 DNA: TGCAGCGTTGAGAGGACTAGCTCCTACAATGAGCAGTTCTTC
D gene: NA; clone size: NA; V gene: TRBV14; J gene: TRBJ2-7; CDR3 protein: CASSLTRDFDYEQYF; CDR3 DNA: TGTGCCAGCAGCCTCACCCGGGACTTCGACTACGAGCAGTACTTC
D gene: NA; clone size: NA; V gene: TRBV28; J gene: TRBJ1-2; CDR3 protein: CASRTRSHLGGYTF; CDR3 DNA: TGTGCCAGCAGGACCAGGTCCCACTTAGGTGGCTACACCTTC
D gene: NA; clone size: NA; V gene: TRBV4-3; J gene: TRBJ1-2; CDR3 protein: CASSQVVGGDGYTF; CDR3 DNA: TGCGCCAGCAGCCAAGTTGTCGGCGGTGATGGCTACACCTTC
D gene: NA; clone size: NA; V gene: TRBV11-2; J gene: TRBJ2-2; CDR3 protein: CASSLATRLTGELFF; CDR3 DNA: TGTGCCAGCAGCTTAGCCACTAGACTCACCGGGGAGCTGTTTTTT
D gene: TRBD2; clone size: NA; V gene: TRBV29-1; J gene: TRBJ2-1; CDR3 protein: CSTRGGSGSDFEQFF; CDR3 DNA: TGCAGCACAAGGGGGGGAAGCGGGAGTGATTTTGAGCAGTTCTTC
D gene: TRBD1; clone size: once; V gene: TRBV2; J gene: TRBJ2-7; CDR3 protein: CASAYDRESSRHSYEQYF; CDR3 DNA: TGTGCCAGCGCCTATGACAGGGAAAGTTCGCGGCATAGCTACGAGCAGTACTTC
D gene: NA; clone size: NA; V gene: TRBV7-6; J gene: TRBJ2-2; CDR3 protein: CASSLVGAGELFF; CDR3 DNA: TGTGCCAGCAGCTTAGTGGGGGCCGGGGAGCTGTTTTTT
D gene: NA; clone size: NA; V gene: TRBV5-4; J gene: TRBJ2-1; CDR3 protein: CASSGKTGDNEQFF; CDR3 DNA: TGTGCCAGCAGCGGGAAAACCGGGGACAATGAGCAGTTCTTC
D gene: NA; clone size: NA; V gene: TRBV7-9; J gene: TRBJ2-3; CDR3 protein: CASSTFRGFSTDTQYF; CDR3 DNA: TGTGCCAGCAGCACATTTCGGGGGTTTAGCACAGATACGCAGTATTTT
D gene: TRBD1; clone size: NA; V gene: TRBV11-3; J gene: TRBJ2-1; CDR3 protein: CASSSRTGQDNEQFF; CDR3 DNA: TGTGCCAGCAGCTCGAGGACAGGGCAGGACAATGAGCAGTTCTTC
D gene: NA; clone size: once; V gene: TRBV21-1; J gene: TRBJ2-7; CDR3 protein: CASSKPGTGAPMSSYEQYF; CDR3 DNA: TGTGCCAGCAGCAAACCCGGGACAGGGGCTCCAATGAGCTCCTACGAGCAGTACTTC
D gene: NA; clone size: NA; V gene: TRBV11-2; J gene: TRBJ2-1; CDR3 protein: CASSFPNYNEQFF; CDR3 DNA: TGTGCCAGCAGCTTTCCAAACTACAATGAGCAGTTCTTC
D gene: NA; clone size: few; V gene: TRBV5-4; J gene: TRBJ2-7; CDR3 protein: CASSSGPGVYEQYF; CDR3 DNA: TGTGCCAGCAGCTCGGGTCCTGGCGTCTACGAGCAGTACTTC
D gene: TRBD2; clone size: NA; V gene: TRBV5-1; J gene: TRBJ2-7; CDR3 protein: CASSLGLAGGTYEQYF; CDR3 DNA: TGCGCCAGCAGCTTGGGACTAGCGGGAGGAACCTACGAGCAGTACTTC
D gene: NA; clone size: NA; V gene: TRBV7-2; J gene: TRBJ2-7; CDR3 protein: CASSLDPTYEQYF; CDR3 DNA: TGTGCCAGCAGCTTAGATCCCACCTACGAGCAGTACTTC
D gene: NA; clone size: NA; V gene: TRBV27; J gene: TRBJ2-7; CDR3 protein: CASSLSAGSYEQYF; CDR3 DNA: TGTGCCAGCAGTTTATCTGCGGGCAGCTACGAGCAGTACTTC
D gene: NA; clone size: NA; V gene: TRBV6-1; J gene: TRBJ2-7; CDR3 protein: CASSVKGPYEQYF; CDR3 DNA: TGTGCCAGCAGTGTAAAGGGTCCCTACGAGCAGTACTTC
D gene: NA; clone size: NA; V gene: TRBV2; J gene: TRBJ1-5; CDR3 protein: CASGRSSRGNQPQHF; CDR3 DNA: TGTGCCAGCGGGAGGTCATCTCGGGGCAATCAGCCCCAGCATTTT
D gene: NA; clone size: NA; V gene: TRBV20-1; J gene: TRBJ1-1; CDR3 protein: CSARGGAVAFF; CDR3 DNA: TGCAGTGCTAGGGGGGGGGCCGTAGCTTTCTTT
D gene: TRBD1; clone size: once; V gene: TRBV6-6; J gene: TRBJ2-3; CDR3 protein: CASSGEQGISTDTQYF; CDR3 DNA: TGTGCCAGCAGTGGAGAACAGGGGATTAGCACAGATACGCAGTATTTT
D gene: NA; clone size: NA; V gene: TRBV7-2; J gene: TRBJ2-7; CDR3 protein: CASSSPVRDGAYEQYF; CDR3 DNA: TGTGCCAGCAGCTCCCCGGTCCGGGACGGAGCCTACGAGCAGTACTTC
D gene: NA; clone size: NA; V gene: TRBV6-1; J gene: TRBJ2-1; CDR3 protein: CASSESRAGNNEQFF; CDR3 DNA: TGTGCCAGCAGTGAAAGTAGGGCAGGCAACAATGAGCAGTTCTTC
D gene: TRBD1; clone size: once; V gene: TRBV6-6; J gene: TRBJ1-2; CDR3 protein: CASSYVPTGGPYGYTF; CDR3 DNA: TGTGCCAGCAGTTACGTACCGACAGGGGGACCTTATGGCTACACCTTC
D gene: TRBD1; clone size: NA; V gene: TRBV9; J gene: TRBJ1-4; CDR3 protein: CASSVGGTGSTNEKLFF; CDR3 DNA: TGTGCCAGCAGCGTAGGTGGGACAGGGTCTACTAATGAAAAACTGTTTTTT
D gene: TRBD2; clone size: NA; V gene: TRBV2; J gene: TRBJ2-1; CDR3 protein: CASSDPWTSGSSYNEQFF; CDR3 DNA: TGTGCCAGCAGTGACCCCTGGACTAGCGGTAGCTCCTACAATGAGCAGTTCTTC
D gene: TRBD1; clone size: NA; V gene: TRBV29-1; J gene: TRBJ2-3; CDR3 protein: CSVEFSEGTGDTQYF; CDR3 DNA: TGCAGCGTTGAATTTAGCGAGGGGACAGGAGATACGCAGTATTTT
D gene: NA; clone size: NA; V gene: TRBV6-6; J gene: TRBJ1-2; CDR3 protein: CASSSLVGRGGYTF; CDR3 DNA: TGTGCCAGCAGTTCCCTAGTGGGGAGAGGCGGCTACACCTTC
D gene: NA; clone size: NA; V gene: TRBV7-2; J gene: TRBJ2-7; CDR3 protein: CASSPFITYEQYF; CDR3 DNA: TGTGCCAGCAGCCCCTTCATAACCTACGAGCAGTACTTC
D gene: NA; clone size: NA; V gene: TRBV7-9; J gene: TRBJ2-2; CDR3 protein: CASSLDRRTGELFF; CDR3 DNA: TGTGCCAGCAGCTTAGATCGGAGAACCGGGGAGCTGTTTTTT
D gene: NA; clone size: NA; V gene: TRBV27; J gene: TRBJ2-3; CDR3 protein: CASSSGGRADTQYF; CDR3 DNA: TGTGCCAGCAGTTCCGGGGGGCGCGCAGATACGCAGTATTTT
D gene: NA; clone size: NA; V gene: TRBV5-4; J gene: TRBJ2-7; CDR3 protein: CASSFVTASSYEQYF; CDR3 DNA: TGTGCCAGCAGCTTTGTGACCGCCAGCTCCTACGAGCAGTACTTC
D gene: TRBD1; clone size: NA; V gene: TRBV9; J gene: TRBJ2-7; CDR3 protein: CASSAGTVSYEQYF; CDR3 DNA: TGTGCCAGCAGCGCCGGGACAGTGTCCTACGAGCAGTACTTC
D gene: NA; clone size: NA; V gene: TRBV2; J gene: TRBJ2-4; CDR3 protein: CASSITRALETKNIQYF; CDR3 DNA: TGTGCCAGCAGCATCACCCGGGCCCTGGAGACCAAAAACATTCAGTACTTC
D gene: TRBD2; clone size: NA; V gene: TRBV7-9; J gene: TRBJ2-7; CDR3 protein: CASSLALRGTSVGYEQYF; CDR3 DNA: TGTGCCAGCAGCTTAGCTCTGCGTGGGACTAGCGTCGGCTACGAGCAGTACTTC
D gene: NA; clone size: NA; V gene: TRBV19; J gene: TRBJ1-3; CDR3 protein: CASSIWARGGGNTIYF; CDR3 DNA: TGTGCCAGTAGCATCTGGGCGCGGGGAGGTGGAAACACCATATATTTT